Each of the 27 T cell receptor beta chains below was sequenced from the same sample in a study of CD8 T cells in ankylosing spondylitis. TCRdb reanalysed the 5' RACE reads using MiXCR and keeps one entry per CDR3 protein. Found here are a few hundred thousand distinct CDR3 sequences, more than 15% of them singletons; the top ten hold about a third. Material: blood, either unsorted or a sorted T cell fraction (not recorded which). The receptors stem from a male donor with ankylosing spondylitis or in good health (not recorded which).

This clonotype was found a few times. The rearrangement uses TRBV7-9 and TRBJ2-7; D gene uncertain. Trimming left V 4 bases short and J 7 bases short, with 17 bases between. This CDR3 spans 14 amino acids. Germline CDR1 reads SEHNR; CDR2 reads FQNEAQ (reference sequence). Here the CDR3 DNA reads TGTGCCAGCAGCTCGTCGTTGGCCGTTACAGAGCAGTACTTC. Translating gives CASSSSLAVTEQYF.

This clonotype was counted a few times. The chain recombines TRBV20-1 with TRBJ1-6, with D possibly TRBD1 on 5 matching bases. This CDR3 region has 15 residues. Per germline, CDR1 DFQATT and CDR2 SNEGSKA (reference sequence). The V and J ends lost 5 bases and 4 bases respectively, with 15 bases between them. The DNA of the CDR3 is TGCAGTGCTCAAGTTCAGGGCCTGTATAATTCACCCCTCCACTTT. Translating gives CSAQVQGLYNSPLHF.

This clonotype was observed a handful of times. The CDR3 is CASSYSLLGDGLKAFF. As DNA, the CDR3 is TGTGCCAGCAGTTACTCGCTCTTGGGGGACGGACTAAAAGCTTTCTTT. The rearrangement joins TRBV6-5 to TRBJ1-1; D is perhaps TRBD1 (5 bases). In germline, CDR1 is MNHEY, CDR2 SVGAGI. This CDR3 region has 16 residues. Trimming took 0 bases from V and 9 from J, leaving 20 bases between them.

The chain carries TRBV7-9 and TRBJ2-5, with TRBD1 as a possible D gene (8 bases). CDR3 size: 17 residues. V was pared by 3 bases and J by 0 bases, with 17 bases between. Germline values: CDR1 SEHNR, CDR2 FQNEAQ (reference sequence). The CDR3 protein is CASSFRTGRGYQETQYF. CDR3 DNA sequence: TGTGCCAGCAGCTTCCGGACAGGGCGGGGGTACCAAGAGACCCAGTACTTC.

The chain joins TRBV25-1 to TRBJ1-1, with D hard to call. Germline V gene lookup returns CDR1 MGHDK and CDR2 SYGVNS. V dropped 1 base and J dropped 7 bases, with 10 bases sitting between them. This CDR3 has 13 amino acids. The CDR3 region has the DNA TGTGCCAGCAGTGAATGGGAGAGGGTTGAAGCTTTCTTT. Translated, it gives CASSEWERVEAFF.

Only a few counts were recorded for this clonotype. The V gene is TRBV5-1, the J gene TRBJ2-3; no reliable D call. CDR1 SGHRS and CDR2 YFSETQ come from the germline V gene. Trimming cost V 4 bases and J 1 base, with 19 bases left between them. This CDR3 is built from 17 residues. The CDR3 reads CASSPGPSRPGTDTQYF. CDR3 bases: TGCGCCAGCAGCCCCGGACCTTCCCGTCCTGGCACAGATACGCAGTATTTT.

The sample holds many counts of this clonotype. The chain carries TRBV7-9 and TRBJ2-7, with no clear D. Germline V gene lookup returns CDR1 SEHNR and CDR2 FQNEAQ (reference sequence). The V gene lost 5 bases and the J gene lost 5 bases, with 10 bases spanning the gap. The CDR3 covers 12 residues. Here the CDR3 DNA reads TGTGCCAGCAGCCCCGAAGCCGACGAGCAGTACTTC. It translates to CASSPEADEQYF.

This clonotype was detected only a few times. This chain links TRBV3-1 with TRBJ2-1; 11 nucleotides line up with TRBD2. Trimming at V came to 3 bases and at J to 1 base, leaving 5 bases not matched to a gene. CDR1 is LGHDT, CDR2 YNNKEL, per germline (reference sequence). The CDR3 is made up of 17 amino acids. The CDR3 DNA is TGTGCCAGCAGCCAGGGGGCTAGCGGGAGGTCCTACAATGAGCAGTTCTTC. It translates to CASSQGASGRSYNEQFF.

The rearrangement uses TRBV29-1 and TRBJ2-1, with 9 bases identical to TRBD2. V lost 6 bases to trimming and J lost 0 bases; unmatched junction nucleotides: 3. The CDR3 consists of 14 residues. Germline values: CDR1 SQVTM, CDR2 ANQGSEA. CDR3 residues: CSVVAGVSYNEQFF. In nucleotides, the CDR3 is TGCAGCGTAGTAGCGGGGGTCTCCTACAATGAGCAGTTCTTC.

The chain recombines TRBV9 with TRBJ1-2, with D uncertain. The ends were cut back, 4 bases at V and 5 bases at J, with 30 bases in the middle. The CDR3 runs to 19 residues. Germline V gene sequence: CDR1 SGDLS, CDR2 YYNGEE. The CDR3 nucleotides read TGTGCCAGCAGCACCCGGACGGCCCCTGGGGTTACTCCTCGATATGGCTACACCTTC. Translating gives CASSTRTAPGVTPRYGYTF.

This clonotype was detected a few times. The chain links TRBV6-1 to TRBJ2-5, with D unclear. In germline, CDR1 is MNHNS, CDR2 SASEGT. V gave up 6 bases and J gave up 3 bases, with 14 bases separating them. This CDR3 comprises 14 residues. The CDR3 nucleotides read TGTGCCAGCAGCAACTTCGGCACCGAAGAGACCCAGTACTTC. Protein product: CASSNFGTEETQYF.

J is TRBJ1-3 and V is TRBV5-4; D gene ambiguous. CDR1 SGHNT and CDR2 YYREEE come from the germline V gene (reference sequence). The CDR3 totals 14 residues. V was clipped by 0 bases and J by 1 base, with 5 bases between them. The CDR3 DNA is TGTGCCAGCAGCTTGGTGGGGTCTGGAAACACCATATATTTT. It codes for CASSLVGSGNTIYF.

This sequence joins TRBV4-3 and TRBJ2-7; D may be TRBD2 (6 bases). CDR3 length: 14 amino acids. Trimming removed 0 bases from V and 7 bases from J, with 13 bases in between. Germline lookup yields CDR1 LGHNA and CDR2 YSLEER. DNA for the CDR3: TGCGCCAGCAGCCAAGAACGGGAGCAGGGAGAGCAGTACTTC. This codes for CASSQEREQGEQYF.

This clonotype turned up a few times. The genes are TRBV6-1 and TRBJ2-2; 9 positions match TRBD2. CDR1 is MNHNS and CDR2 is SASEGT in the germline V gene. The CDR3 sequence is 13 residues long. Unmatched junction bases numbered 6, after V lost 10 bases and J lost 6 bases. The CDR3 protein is CAIIEREAGELFF. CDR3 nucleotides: TGTGCCATCATAGAGCGGGAGGCCGGGGAGCTGTTTTTT.

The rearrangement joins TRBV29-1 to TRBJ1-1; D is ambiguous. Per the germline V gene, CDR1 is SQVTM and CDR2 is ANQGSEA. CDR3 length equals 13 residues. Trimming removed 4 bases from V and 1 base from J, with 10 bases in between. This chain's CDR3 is CSVVWRTNTEAFF. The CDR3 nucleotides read TGCAGCGTTGTTTGGCGGACGAACACTGAAGCTTTCTTT.

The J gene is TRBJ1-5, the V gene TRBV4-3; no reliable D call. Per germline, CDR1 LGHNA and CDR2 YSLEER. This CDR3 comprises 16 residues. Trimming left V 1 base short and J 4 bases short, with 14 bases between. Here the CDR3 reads CASSQVRLLNNQPQHF. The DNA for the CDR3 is TGCGCCAGCAGCCAAGTTCGGCTTTTGAATAATCAGCCCCAGCATTTT.

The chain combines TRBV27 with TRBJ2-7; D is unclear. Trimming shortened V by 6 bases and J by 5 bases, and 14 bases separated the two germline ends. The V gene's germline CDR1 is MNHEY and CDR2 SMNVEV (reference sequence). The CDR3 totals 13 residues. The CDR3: CASSVVGIHEQYF. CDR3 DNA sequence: TGTGCCAGCAGCGTCGTGGGAATTCACGAGCAGTACTTC.

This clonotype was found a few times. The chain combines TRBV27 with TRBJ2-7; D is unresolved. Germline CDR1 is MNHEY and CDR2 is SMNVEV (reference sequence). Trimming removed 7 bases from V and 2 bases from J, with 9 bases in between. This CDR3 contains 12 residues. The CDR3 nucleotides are TGTGCCAGCACTTCTGGCGCCTACGAGCAGTACTTC. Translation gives CASTSGAYEQYF.

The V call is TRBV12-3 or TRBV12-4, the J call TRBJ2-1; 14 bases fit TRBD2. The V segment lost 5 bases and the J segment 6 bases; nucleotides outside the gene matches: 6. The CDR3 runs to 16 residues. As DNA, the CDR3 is TGTGCCAGCAGTGACTTTGGGACTAGCGGGAGCAATGAGCAGTTCTTC. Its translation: CASSDFGTSGSNEQFF.

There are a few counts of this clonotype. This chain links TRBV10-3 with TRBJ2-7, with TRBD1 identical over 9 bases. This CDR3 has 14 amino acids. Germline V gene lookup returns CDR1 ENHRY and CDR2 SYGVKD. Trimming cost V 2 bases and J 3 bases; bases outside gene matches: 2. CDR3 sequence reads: CAISEVGQGYEQYF. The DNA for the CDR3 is TGTGCCATCAGTGAGGTGGGACAGGGCTACGAGCAGTACTTC.

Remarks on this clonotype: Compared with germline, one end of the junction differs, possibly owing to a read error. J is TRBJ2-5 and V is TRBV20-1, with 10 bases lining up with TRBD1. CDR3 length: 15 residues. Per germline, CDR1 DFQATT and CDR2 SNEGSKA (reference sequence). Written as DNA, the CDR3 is TGCAGTGCTAGTAAGGGACAGGGGATGAAAGAGACCCAGTGCTTC. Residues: CSASKGQGMKETQCF.

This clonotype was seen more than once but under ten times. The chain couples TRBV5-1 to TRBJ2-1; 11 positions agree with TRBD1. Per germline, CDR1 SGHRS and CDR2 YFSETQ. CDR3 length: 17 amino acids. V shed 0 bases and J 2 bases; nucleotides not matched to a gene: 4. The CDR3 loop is CASSLGDRGSTYNEQFF. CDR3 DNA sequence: TGCGCCAGCAGCTTGGGGGACAGGGGGTCCACCTACAATGAGCAGTTCTTC.

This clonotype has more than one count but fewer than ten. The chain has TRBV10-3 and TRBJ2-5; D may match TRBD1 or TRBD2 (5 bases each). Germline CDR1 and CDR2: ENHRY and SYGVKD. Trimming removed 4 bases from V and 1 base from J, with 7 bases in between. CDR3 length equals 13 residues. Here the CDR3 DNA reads TGTGCCATCAGTGCTGGGGGCCAAGAGACCCAGTACTTC. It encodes CAISAGGQETQYF.

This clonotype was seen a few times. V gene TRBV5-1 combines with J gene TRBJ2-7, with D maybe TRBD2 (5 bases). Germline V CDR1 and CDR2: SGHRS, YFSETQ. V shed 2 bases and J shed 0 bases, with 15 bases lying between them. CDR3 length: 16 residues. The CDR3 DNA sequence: TGCGCCAGCAGCTTAGGAAGCGGATTGAGCTCCTACGAGCAGTACTTC. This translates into CASSLGSGLSSYEQYF.

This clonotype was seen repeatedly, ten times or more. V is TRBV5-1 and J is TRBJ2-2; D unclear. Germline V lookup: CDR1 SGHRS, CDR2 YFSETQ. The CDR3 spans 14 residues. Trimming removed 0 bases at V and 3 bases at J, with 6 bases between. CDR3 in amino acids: CASSLVADTGELFF. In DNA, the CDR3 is TGCGCCAGCAGCTTGGTGGCAGACACCGGGGAGCTGTTTTTT.

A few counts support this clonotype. Written as DNA, the CDR3 is TGTGCCAGCAGTTTAGCGTTAACTGAGAGGGCGCCCCAGCATTTT. It is translated as CASSLALTERAPQHF. This chain joins TRBV12-3 or TRBV12-4 and TRBJ1-5; D not certain. V was cut by 0 bases and J by 9 bases, with 15 bases left in between. The CDR3 has 15 amino acids.

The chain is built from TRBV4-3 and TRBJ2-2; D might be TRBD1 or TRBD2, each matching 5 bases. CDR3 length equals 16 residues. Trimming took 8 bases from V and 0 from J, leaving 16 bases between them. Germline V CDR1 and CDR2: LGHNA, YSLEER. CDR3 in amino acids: CASGPGTLTNTGELFF. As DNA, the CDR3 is TGCGCCAGCGGGCCCGGGACGCTTACGAACACCGGGGAGCTGTTTTTT.